Sequencing of this TCR beta chain was carried out in a study of T cell repertoires in cytomegalovirus infection (dated by TCRdb to about 2019). Background on the whole study: Alongside well-studied HLA-B-restricted epitopes, the peptide stimulations were aimed at recently identified HLA-C-restricted CMV epitopes, whose presentation resists viral immunomodulation. Donor HLA type was relevant to the analysis, as public TCR beta signatures indicated carriage of CMV infection together with the matching HLA type.

Reads for this sample came from an Illumina HiSeq 1500. The raw public reads went through TCRdb reprocessing: fastp at Q25, MiXCR clone calling, in-frame beta chains kept. Each entry is one CDR3 protein sequence, shown with its most common DNA and genes. Recorded for this sample are roughly 800,000 distinct CDR3 sequences; 25% to 35% of them occurred a single time. The top ten clones comprise roughly 13% of the sample. CDR1 LNHNV and CDR2 YYDKDF are derived from the germline V gene (reference sequence). After removal of 4 bases from V and 9 bases from J, the junction retains 14 bases not matched to a gene. The CDR3 has 17 amino acids, counting the end cysteine and phenylalanine. The retained sequence is limited to the CDR3, 51 bases, with the frame set at the first base. Summary of the overall study and its limitations: In both this cohort and an independent roughly 400-donor cohort, the cumulative frequency of public TCR beta family members distinguished carriers of CMV infection plus the relevant HLA type. The ex vivo response was dominated by HLA-C-restricted CMV-specific TCR beta clonotypes, which also provided the single most frequent clonotype in two of eight donors.

The treatment or condition label of this sample denotes: in vitro stimulation with specific CMV peptide epitopes to enrich CMV-specific T cells. On this clonotype itself: The antigen this receptor binds is unknown. Base qualities were left out, and no much larger clone turns up one base away.

This chain joins TRBV15 to TRBJ1-6; TRBD1 agrees with 8 junctional bases. The specimen was cultured CD8+ T cells from PBMCs, collected from culture after CMV antigen stimulation. This TCR was sampled from a human donor in good health (CMV status not recorded). Some clones in this sample may be carry-over from other donors' samples. The CDR3 has the sequence CATSNRVPRTGSSPLHF. The nucleotides are TGTGCCACCAGCAACAGGGTTCCCCGGACAGGGAGTTCACCCCTCCACTTT.